Shown below are 8 T cell receptor beta chains from a single sample sequenced in a study of shared clonotypes between healthy human individuals. TCRdb's copy holds only in-frame clones and misses some; the assay was immunoSEQ multiplex PCR. Of roughly 500,000 clones listed, almost 97% are singletons. Source material: naive CD4+ T cells sorted from blood. Described subset: CD45RA+ positively selected. The receptors shown here come from a woman in her twenties or thirties in good health.

CDR3 sequence: CATSRAYTGELFF. CDR3 coding DNA: TGTGCCACCAGCAGAGCTTACACCGGGGAGCTGTTTTTT. The chain recombines TRBV15 with TRBJ2-2; unclear D gene. Germline CDR1 LNHNV, CDR2 YYDKDF (reference sequence). The CDR3 has 13 amino acids. V dropped 1 base and J dropped 3 bases, with 3 bases sitting between them.

V gene TRBV18 combines with J gene TRBJ1-1; D unclear. With 2 bases removed from V and 5 bases from J, the gap between germline ends came to 12 bases. The CDR3 is 14 residues long. CDR1 KGHSH and CDR2 LQKENI come from the germline V gene. The CDR3 region is CASSPDALGTEAFF. The CDR3 DNA reads TGTGCCAGCTCACCAGATGCGTTGGGGACTGAAGCTTTCTTT.

As regards this clone: The sample holds other DNA sequences that translate to the same CDR3. V usage is TRBV28 and J usage is TRBJ2-7, with 8 bases matching TRBD2. CDR1 and CDR2 from the germline V gene are MDHEN and SYDVKM. This CDR3 region has 14 residues. Unmatched junction bases numbered 2, after V lost 2 bases and J lost 2 bases. DNA of the CDR3: TGTGCCAGCAGTTTAAGCGGGGGAACCTACGAGCAGTACTTC. Residues: CASSLSGGTYEQYF.

V gene TRBV19 combines with J gene TRBJ1-1; the D is unclear. Germline CDR1 is LNHDA and CDR2 is SQIVND (reference sequence). CDR3 length: 13 residues. V lost 7 bases to trimming and J lost 3 bases, with 12 bases between them. The CDR3 DNA is TGTGCCAGTATCTCCAGAGTCTACACTGAAGCTTTCTTT. Protein product: CASISRVYTEAFF.

The V call is TRBV6-1, the J call TRBJ2-6, with 7 bases lining up with TRBD2. V dropped 4 bases and J dropped 0; count of bases not matched to a gene: 6. Germline V CDR1 and CDR2: MNHNS, SASEGT. This CDR3 is built from 17 residues. CDR3 in amino acids: CASSVVLASSGANVLTF. In DNA, the CDR3 is TGTGCCAGCAGTGTCGTACTAGCGAGCTCTGGGGCCAACGTCCTGACTTTC.

The V call is TRBV28, the J call TRBJ2-2; 10 bases agree with TRBD2. Germline lookup yields CDR1 MDHEN and CDR2 SYDVKM. The V segment lost 4 bases and the J segment 0 bases; nucleotides outside the gene matches: 11. This CDR3 region has 19 residues. In DNA form, the CDR3 reads TGTGCCAGCAGTTCCCCGGGACTAGCGAGATATACGAACACCGGGGAGCTGTTTTTT. Translating it yields CASSSPGLARYTNTGELFF.

The rearrangement uses TRBV18 and TRBJ2-5, with D hard to call. Germline V lookup: CDR1 KGHSH, CDR2 LQKENI. V was shortened by 5 bases and J by 2 bases, with 18 bases between the two germline ends. This CDR3 is 16 amino acids long. The CDR3 is CASSVMVLQKQETQYF. The CDR3 DNA is TGTGCCAGCTCAGTAATGGTGCTACAAAAGCAAGAGACCCAGTACTTC.

This sequence joins TRBV5-4 and TRBJ1-1; TRBD1 matches at 7 bases. Germline V gene sequence: CDR1 SGHNT, CDR2 YYREEE (reference sequence). The CDR3 covers 17 residues. Losses at the gene ends were 4 bases for V and 1 base for J; bases not matched to a gene: 13. The CDR3 loop reads CASSLDRSNLRNTEAFF. The CDR3, as DNA: TGTGCCAGCAGCCTGGACAGGTCCAACCTCAGGAACACTGAAGCTTTCTTT.